A selection of T cell receptor beta chains follows, all from one sample in a study of blood T cell repertoires in COVID-19. Profiling relied on immunoSEQ multiplex PCR, and the TCRdb table lists in-frame clones only, not all of them. The sample carries 200,000 to 300,000 clones, roughly 80% recorded once. Sequenced sample: peripheral blood. These receptors came from a woman aged 80 or over with acute or convalescent COVID-19. CDR3s include the opening cysteine and the closing phenylalanine or tryptophan. D genes are given only for firm matches. Clone size appears in some rows only: once, few, many, or a class for an expanded clone.

cdr3_nt cdr3_aa d_call j_call v_call clone_size
TGTGCCAGCAGCGTAGTAGCGGGACCCGGGGAGCAGTACTTC CASSVVAGPGEQYF TRBD2 TRBJ2-7 TRBV9 -
TGTGCCAGCAGCCGACAGACGGGGACTCCTGAAGCTTTCTTT CASSRQTGTPEAFF - TRBJ1-1 TRBV5-4 -
TGTGCCAGCAAGGGGAGGGGAAGGGCGGTTAGCTCCTACGAGCAGTACTTC CASKGRGRAVSSYEQYF TRBD2 TRBJ2-7 TRBV28 -
TGTGCCAGCAGCTCGGAGGGCAGACCCCATCCTGGGGCCAACGTCCTGACTTTC CASSSEGRPHPGANVLTF - TRBJ2-6 TRBV5-5 -
TGTGCTAGTGGCCGCGGACAGGCAGGCAATTCACCCCTCCACTTT CASGRGQAGNSPLHF TRBD1 TRBJ1-6 TRBV12-5 -
TGCGCCAGCAGCTTGGCCCTCGGAGGGACGAACACCATATATTTT CASSLALGGTNTIYF - TRBJ1-3 TRBV5-1 -
TGTGCCAGCCGTGTCAGGGAACCCCATTCACCCCTCCACTTT CASRVREPHSPLHF - TRBJ1-6 TRBV28 -
TGTGCCAGCTCACCCCGCACTGCGGGGGCCTCCTACAATGAGCAGTTCTTC CASSPRTAGASYNEQFF - TRBJ2-1 TRBV18 -
TGTGCCAGCAGTCCGACGGGAACCTCCTACGAGCAGTACTTC CASSPTGTSYEQYF - TRBJ2-7 TRBV6-4 once
TGTGCCACCAGCAGTCAGGGGGGAATCTGGACAGATACGCAGTATTTT CATSSQGGIWTDTQYF - TRBJ2-3 TRBV15 -
TGTGCCAGCAGCCAGATGACAGGCTCTGGAAACACCATATATTTT CASSQMTGSGNTIYF - TRBJ1-3 TRBV3-1/TRBV3-2 -
TGCGCCAGCAGTTACGACAGGGAATGGGCCGGGGAGCTGTTTTTT CASSYDREWAGELFF TRBD1 TRBJ2-2 TRBV10-1 -
TGCGCCAGCAGCAAGGGACAGAACAATGAGCAGTTCTTC CASSKGQNNEQFF TRBD1 TRBJ2-1 TRBV5-1 -
TGTGCCAGCAGCCCCATCGGGTCTGGGACCGGGGAGCTGTTTTTT CASSPIGSGTGELFF - TRBJ2-2 TRBV5-4 few
TGCAGCGTTGATCAGGGATCGGGAGAGACCCAGTACTTC CSVDQGSGETQYF - TRBJ2-5 TRBV29-1 -
TGTGCCAGCAGTCTCCCCGGAAGCGGGGCCACCTCTGGGGCCAACGTCCTGACTTTC CASSLPGSGATSGANVLTF TRBD2 TRBJ2-6 TRBV2 -
TGTGCCAGTAGTATAAAGGGCGCAGGGGGATTTGATGGCTACACCTTC CASSIKGAGGFDGYTF TRBD1 TRBJ1-2 TRBV19 -
TGTGCCAGCAGTTTATCGAGGGGGCAGCCCCAGCATTTT CASSLSRGQPQHF - TRBJ1-5 TRBV28 few
TGTGCCAGCAGCCGGGACAGGGGGTCGCTATCCTACGAGCAGTACTTC CASSRDRGSLSYEQYF TRBD1 TRBJ2-7 TRBV5-6 -
TGTGCCAGCAGCCGCGACAGGGTGATCGAGACCCAGTACTTC CASSRDRVIETQYF TRBD1 TRBJ2-5 TRBV11-2 -
TGTGCCAGCAGTGAAGCACCGGGACAGGGGATCTTATGGCTTTCACCCCTCCACTTT CASSEAPGQGILWLSPLHF TRBD1 TRBJ1-6 TRBV6-1 -
TGCGCCAGCAGCAAGCTGACAGGGGAGGACACCGGGGAGCTGTTTTTT CASSKLTGEDTGELFF TRBD1 TRBJ2-2 TRBV5-1 -
TGTGCCAGCAGTGAAGTGGGGACAGGGCGGAATGAAAAACTGTTTTTT CASSEVGTGRNEKLFF TRBD1 TRBJ1-4 TRBV2 -
TGTGCCAGCTCACCTAGTACTGCCTCAGGGTACGAGCAGTACTTC CASSPSTASGYEQYF - TRBJ2-7 TRBV18 -
TGTGCCAGCAGTGAAGATGGGGGGGGCTACAATGAGCAGTTCTTC CASSEDGGGYNEQFF TRBD2 TRBJ2-1 TRBV2 -
TGTGCCAGCAGTTACAATAGCAATCAGCCCCAGCATTTT CASSYNSNQPQHF - TRBJ1-5 TRBV2 -
TGTGCCAGCGCAACCTCCCTGGGGGGCTACGAGCAGTACTTC CASATSLGGYEQYF - TRBJ2-7 TRBV2 -